This TCR beta chain was documented in a study of blood T cell repertoires in COVID-19. Study context: From the United States, Italy and Spain came samples of acute and convalescent COVID-19. In each case, the material was cDNA or gDNA derived from T cells, B-cell-depleted T cells, or PBMCs.

Germline V gene sequence: CDR1 SGHVS, CDR2 FNYEAQ. The CDR3 extends over 11 amino acids. The V gene lost 2 bases and the J gene lost 5 bases, with 4 bases spanning the gap. Original processing notes: Using reference gene primer amplification, nucleated cell counts were estimated. Using immunoSEQ multiplex PCR, the repertoire was profiled, and TCRdb retains in-frame clones only, with some absent. D and trimming come from the DNA, and the V and J calls and clone size come from that table. The repertoire holds fewer than 350,000 clones, with 86% as singletons. Sequenced material: peripheral blood. The origin of this receptor is a woman aged 25 to 39 who had recovered from COVID-19. The V gene is TRBV7-6, the J gene TRBJ2-7; D uncertain. The CDR3 reads CASSLPDEQYF. The DNA for the CDR3 is TGTGCCAGCAGCTTACCGGACGAGCAGTACTTC.